The 3 T cell receptor beta chains below come from one sample, sequenced in a study of blood T cell repertoires in COVID-19. Assay used: immunoSEQ multiplex PCR; TCRdb lists only in-frame clones, some missing. Among around 150,000 clones, approximately 80% were seen once, and the ten largest hold 22%. Material: peripheral blood. These receptors all stem from a woman older than 75 with acute or convalescent COVID-19.

This chain joins TRBV5-4 and TRBJ2-7; 7 positions match TRBD2. Germline-derived CDR1 and CDR2 are SGHNT and YYREEE (reference sequence). The length of the CDR3 is 16 residues. Trimming cost V 4 bases and J 2 bases; bases outside gene matches: 12. CDR3 in DNA: TGTGCCAGCAGCCGGGGGAGGAGGGAGGGGCCCTACGAGCAGTACTTC. Its translation is CASSRGRREGPYEQYF. Combining the CDR3 with reference TRBV5-4 and TRBJ2-7 gives the whole variable domain ETGVTQSPTHLIKTRGQQVTLRCSSQSGHNTVSWYQQALGQGPQFIFQYYREEENGRGNFPPRFSGLQFPNYSSELNVNALELDDSALYLCASSRGRREGPYEQYFGPGTRLTVT.

The J gene is TRBJ1-2, the V gene TRBV9; tentative D call: TRBD1 (6 bases). The CDR3 length is 14 residues. The V gene's germline CDR1 is SGDLS and CDR2 YYNGEE. The CDR3 protein is CEYREGKGFYGYTF. CDR3 DNA: TGTGAGTACAGGGAGGGAAAAGGGTTCTATGGCTACACCTTC.

The chain employs TRBV2 and TRBJ1-3; 7 positions agree with TRBD1. CDR3 length equals 15 residues. Germline V CDR1 and CDR2: SNHLY, FYNNEI. V lost 3 bases, J lost 2 bases, and 4 bases stayed unmatched. CDR3 residues: CASSDRGTAGNTIYF. As DNA, the CDR3 is TGTGCCAGCAGTGATAGAGGGACAGCTGGAAACACCATATATTTT.